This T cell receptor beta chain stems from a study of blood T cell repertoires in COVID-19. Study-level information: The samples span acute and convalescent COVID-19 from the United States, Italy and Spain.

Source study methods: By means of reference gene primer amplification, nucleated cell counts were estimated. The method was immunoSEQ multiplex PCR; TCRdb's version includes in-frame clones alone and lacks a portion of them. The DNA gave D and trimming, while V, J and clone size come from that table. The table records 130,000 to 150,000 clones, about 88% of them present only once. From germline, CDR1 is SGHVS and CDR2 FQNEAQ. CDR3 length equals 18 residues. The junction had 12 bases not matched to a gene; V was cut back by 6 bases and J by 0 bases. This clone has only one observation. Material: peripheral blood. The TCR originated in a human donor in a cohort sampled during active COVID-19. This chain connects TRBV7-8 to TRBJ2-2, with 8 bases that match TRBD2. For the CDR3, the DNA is TGTGCCAGCAGACAAAGGAGTAGCGGGGCGACGAACACCGGGGAGCTGTTTTTT. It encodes CASRQRSSGATNTGELFF.